Below, 15 T cell receptor beta chains from the same sample are listed, as sequenced in a study of regulatory T cells in long-lasting Graves disease. CDR3 regions were amplified by Arm-PCR using iRepertoire HTBI primers to build TCR beta libraries. TCRdb reanalysed the multiplex PCR reads using MiXCR and keeps one entry per CDR3 protein. The table has some 330,000 distinct CDR3 sequences, approximately 23% seen once; the top ten hold 28%. Time point described: persistent/refractory GD, antithyroid drugs over 5 years with positive TRAb. Isolated PBMC RNA provided the starting material for the TCR library. The sample was peripheral blood mononuclear cells (PBMCs), taken when the disease was refractory, from a patient treated with antithyroid drugs. These receptors were obtained from a woman in her thirties or forties with Graves disease.

This clonotype occurred many times. The chain couples TRBV2 to TRBJ1-5; D unclear. V was cut by 10 bases and J by 0 bases, with 16 bases left in between. The CDR3 contains 15 residues. CDR1 is SNHLY, CDR2 FYNNEI, per germline. CDR3 in amino acids: CATRDGTHSNQPQHF. CDR3 DNA: TGTGCCACACGGGATGGCACCCATAGCAATCAGCCCCAGCATTTT.

This chain connects TRBV29-1 to TRBJ2-6; 8 nucleotides match TRBD1. CDR3 length: 15 amino acids. Germline lookup yields CDR1 SQVTM and CDR2 ANQGSEA. The V gene end was trimmed by 5 bases and the J gene end by 4 bases; junction bases not matched to a gene: 7. The CDR3 nucleotides read TGCAGCGTTTTCCTGGACAGGGCCGGGGCCAACGTCCTGACTTTC. It yields the protein CSVFLDRAGANVLTF.

At least ten counts were recorded for this clonotype. The chain joins TRBV27 to TRBJ1-1; 7 bases match TRBD1. With 6 bases clipped from V and 1 base from J, the junction kept 8 bases outside the gene matches. The CDR3 loop spans 15 amino acids. The germline CDR1 and CDR2 sequences are MNHEY and SMNVEV (reference sequence). CDR3 sequence (DNA): TGTGCCAGCAGATTTACCGGGACAGCGAACACTGAAGCTTTCTTT. Amino acid sequence: CASRFTGTANTEAFF.

The rearrangement joins TRBV6-1 to TRBJ2-7, with 7 bases that match TRBD2. The germline V gene has CDR1 MNHNS and CDR2 SASEGT. The CDR3 totals 14 residues. V dropped 7 bases and J dropped 4; count of bases not matched to a gene: 10. For the CDR3, the DNA is TGTGCCAGCAAAAGCCGAGCGGGAACGTACGAGCAGTACTTC. This codes for CASKSRAGTYEQYF.

This clonotype was detected only a few times. This rearrangement joins TRBV12-5 to TRBJ2-2, with TRBD1 identical over 7 bases. This CDR3 has 20 residues. The V gene end was trimmed by 5 bases and the J gene end by 0 bases; junction bases not matched to a gene: 18. CDR1 is LGHNT and CDR2 is FRNRAP in the germline V gene. Here the CDR3 reads CASGTKDGTVTRTNTGELFF. The CDR3 DNA follows: TGTGCTAGTGGTACCAAAGACGGGACAGTGACCCGAACGAACACCGGGGAGCTGTTTTTT.

The chain links TRBV6-2 or TRBV6-3 to TRBJ2-2; TRBD1 is a possible D gene (6 bases). Germline lookup yields CDR1 MNHEY and CDR2 SVGEGT. Trimming removed 2 bases from V and 6 bases from J, with 25 bases in between. CDR3 length: 19 amino acids. DNA for the CDR3: TGTGCCAGCAGTTACACTACAGGGTCCAGGTCGTATGTCGCCGGGGAGCTGTTTTTT. Amino acid sequence: CASSYTTGSRSYVAGELFF.

This clonotype was found many times. This rearrangement joins TRBV12-3 or TRBV12-4 to TRBJ2-7, with D possibly being TRBD2 (5 bases). The CDR3 is 12 residues long. Trimming stripped 6 bases from V and 11 bases from J, with 17 bases between. The CDR3 spells CASSLDRGKEYF. The CDR3 DNA sequence: TGTGCCAGCAGCCTAGACCGGGGAAAGGAGTACTTC.

This clonotype was observed many times. V is TRBV7-9 and J is TRBJ2-7, with D possibly called TRBD1 or TRBD2 (5 bases each). The CDR3 runs 15 residues. V dropped 3 bases and J dropped 7 bases, with 19 bases sitting between them. Germline CDR1 is SEHNR and CDR2 is FQNEAQ (reference sequence). CDR3 coding DNA: TGTGCCAGCAGCTTTCGGGGCGTGGGAGTAGGGGAGCAGTACTTC. Protein sequence: CASSFRGVGVGEQYF.

In this sample, this clonotype turned up a few times. The J gene is TRBJ2-4, the V gene TRBV5-6, with TRBD1 matching over 8 bases. Looked up from germline, CDR1 is SGHDT and CDR2 is YYEEEE. CDR3 size: 15 residues. With V trimmed by 4 bases and J by 0 bases, 3 bases remained unmatched. CDR3 coding DNA: TGTGCCAGCAGCCGACAGGGGATAGCCAAAAACATTCAGTACTTC. Translating it yields CASSRQGIAKNIQYF. Filled out from reference TRBV5-6 and TRBJ2-4, the complete variable domain reads DAGVTQSPTHLIKTRGQQVTLRCSPKSGHDTVSWYQQALGQGPQFIFQYYEEEERQRGNFPDRFSGHQFPNYSSELNVNALLLGDSALYLCASSRQGIAKNIQYFGAGTRLSVL.

This clonotype was counted many times. The chain joins TRBV29-1 to TRBJ1-2; 8 bases align to TRBD1. The germline V gene encodes CDR1 SQVTM and CDR2 ANQGSEA. With V trimmed by 0 bases and J by 8 bases, 8 bases remained unmatched. This CDR3 has 14 residues. The CDR3 DNA reads TGCAGCGTTGAAGATCAGGGGGCAGGGCTGGGCTACACCTTC. Its protein product is CSVEDQGAGLGYTF.

The table lists this clonotype with many counts. The rearrangement uses TRBV12-3 or TRBV12-4 and TRBJ1-4; 7 positions agree with TRBD1. CDR3 length: 16 amino acids. With V trimmed by 4 bases and J by 7 bases, 12 bases remained unmatched. The DNA for the CDR3 is TGTGCCAGCAGTTCCCCTCACAGGGGATTGAGTGAAAAACTGTTTTTT. Translating it yields CASSSPHRGLSEKLFF.

In its sample, this clonotype was seen many times. The chain carries TRBV20-1 and TRBJ2-7; D gene uncertain. The germline V and J ends were trimmed by 2 bases and 3 bases, with 11 bases remaining between them. CDR3 size: 13 residues. CDR1 and CDR2 from the germline V gene are DFQATT and SNEGSKA (reference sequence). CDR3 sequence (DNA): TGCAGTGCTAGACTTATCCCGAACTACGAGCAGTACTTC. Its protein is CSARLIPNYEQYF.

This clonotype was counted only a few times. This chain joins TRBV5-1 and TRBJ1-1; 9 nucleotides align to TRBD1. Germline V gene sequence: CDR1 SGHRS, CDR2 YFSETQ. With 4 bases clipped from V and 5 bases from J, the junction kept 12 bases outside the gene matches. This CDR3 has 16 residues. CDR3 sequence: CASSPNRGLSGTEAFF. DNA of the CDR3: TGCGCCAGCAGCCCGAACAGGGGGCTAAGTGGTACTGAAGCTTTCTTT.

A few counts support this clonotype. The chain uses TRBV6-2 or TRBV6-3 and TRBJ2-4, with 8 positions matching TRBD1. Germline V gene sequence: CDR1 MNHEY, CDR2 SVGEGT. The V segment lost 5 bases and the J segment 1 base; nucleotides outside the gene matches: 7. This CDR3 has 16 residues. The CDR3 region has the DNA TGTGCCAGCAGTCACGACAGGGGTCGGGCCAAAAACATTCAGTACTTC. It yields the protein CASSHDRGRAKNIQYF.

V usage is TRBV11-2 and J usage is TRBJ2-1, with unresolved D. CDR1 and CDR2 from the germline V gene are SGHAT and FQNNGV. V dropped 5 bases and J dropped 9 bases, with 8 bases sitting between them. The CDR3 contains 11 residues. Here the CDR3 reads CASSVTREQFF. The CDR3, as DNA: TGTGCCAGCAGCGTTACCCGTGAGCAGTTCTTC.